This T cell receptor beta chain was recovered during a study of cytomegalovirus exposure and HLA in healthy donors. Study-wide points: Later analysis placed DRB1 highest and HLA-C lowest in TCR association rates, which differed by HLA locus. About 87% or about 30% of the time was how often most TCR beta V segments were productive, according to an earlier analysis. Solely CMV serostatus was available to characterize immune exposure.

V lost 5 bases and J lost 3; bases outside the gene matches: 8. Germline-derived CDR1 and CDR2 are SGHVS and FNYEAQ. The CDR3 spans 17 residues. In the PCR, 60 Vbeta and 13 Jbeta primers were used. Sequencing used immunoSEQ multiplex PCR; TCRdb keeps in-frame clones, though not all of them. The sample lists 90,000 to 100,000 clones, around 84% occurring once. To note about this clone: Its cognate antigen is unknown.

The source is a woman aged 35 to 49 in good health and CMV-seronegative. Sequencing used PBMCs. The gene calls are TRBV7-6 and TRBJ2-1, with TRBD2 identical over 12 bases. The CDR3 DNA reads as TGTGCCAGCAGCGCCCGACTAGCGGGAGACCTCTACAATGAGCAGTTCTTC. Translated: CASSARLAGDLYNEQFF.